This entry is about one T cell receptor beta chain. The antigen it recognizes is unknown. The sample holds no much larger clone one base away, and base qualities are not on file. The sample belongs to a study of blood T cell repertoires in COVID-19 (dated by TCRdb to about 2020). As for the study more broadly: Collaborator samples came from the United States, Italy and Spain and covered acute and convalescent phases of COVID-19. The repertoires were made available in a free public database intended to serve as a resource for research on the immune response to SARS-CoV-2. Deeply sampled blood TCRbeta repertoires from subjects exposed to, actively infected with, or recovered from COVID-19 were included in the dataset. Where available, HLA class I and class II types were taken from metadata supplied by the sample provider and were not determined by assay-based typing. The sample metadata nearly always contained a de-identified subject ID, COVID-19 status, age in years and sex. The material from the prospective study consisted of cDNA or gDNA derived from T cells, B-cell-depleted T cells, or PBMCs. Samples were obtained from the ongoing ImmuneRACE study (first 160 participants) and from over 1,000 subjects provided by 6 global collaborators. The research as a whole found: How much clinical and demographic metadata was included differed by source and by participant, and the metadata was provided uncurated.

The CDR3 numbers 14 residues from cysteine through phenylalanine. CDR3 DNA only is kept here, 42 bases in frame from base 1. Based on the germline V gene, the CDR1 and CDR2 sequences are SNHLY and FYNNEI. V was cut back by 7 bases and J by 7 bases, leaving a gap of 17 bases between them. TCRbeta CDR3 regions were amplified from genomic DNA using the immunoSEQ Assay, a bias-controlled multiplex PCR. The study's processing was this. Within the assay, amplification of reference gene primers was used to estimate how many nucleated cells each sample contained. To quantify the absolute abundance of each unique TCRbeta CDR3 rearrangement, sequence reads were collapsed and filtered. Productive Simpson clonality was computed per sample as the square root of Simpson's diversity index over productive rearrangements. TCRdb mirrors the immuneACCESS table, restricted to in-frame sequences. Some clones are absent from its copies; in checked studies, under half trace to an unresolved V gene, and the reason for the others is unknown. From that table come the V and J calls and clone size; the DNA was used to work out D and trimming. The sample includes 95,000 to 100,000 clones, with 85% observed a single time. The ten largest clones add up to less than 2% of the sample.

Collaborating institutions collected whole blood in K2EDTA tubes following their own protocols. Collaborator samples were shipped for TCRbeta analysis as frozen whole blood, isolated PBMCs, or DNA extracted from either sample type. The sample consisted of peripheral blood. This TCR came from a woman aged 70-85 years with active or convalescent COVID-19. The chain is made from TRBV2 and TRBJ2-1, and TRBD1 may be the D gene, going by 5 matching bases. The CDR3 amino acid sequence is: CASTQASGLNEQFF. The sequence in DNA is TGTGCCAGCACGCAGGCTTCAGGGTTAAATGAGCAGTTCTTC.